These T cell receptor beta chains were read from a single sample in a study of vaccination and CD4 T cells after COVID-19. For these receptors, no antigen is known. MiXCR, applied by TCRdb to the PCR reads, yields one record per CDR3 protein. The sample carries 6,500 to 9,500 distinct CDR3 sequences, approximately 55% recorded once. The material sequenced was CD4+ T cells from blood, cultured in vitro. These receptors were taken from a human donor who had recovered from COVID-19. The CDR3 runs from the conserved cysteine through the conserved F or W. The order of the fields is V gene, D gene, J gene, clone size, CDR3 protein, CDR3 DNA. The D gene is left open where the match is weak. Clone size is stated in some rows and not others, as once, few, many or a class when expanded.

v_gene: TRBV5-8
d_gene: .
j_gene: TRBJ1-6
abundance: .
CDR3aa: CASSPLRNSPLHF
CDR3nt: TGTGCCAGCAGCCCACTGCGCAATTCACCCCTCCACTTT

v_gene: TRBV6-5
d_gene: .
j_gene: TRBJ1-1
abundance: .
CDR3aa: CASSSPKMGPEAFF
CDR3nt: TGTGCCAGCAGTTCCCCTAAGATGGGACCTGAAGCTTTCTTT

v_gene: TRBV19
d_gene: .
j_gene: TRBJ1-2
abundance: .
CDR3aa: CASILKGTYGYTF
CDR3nt: TGTGCCAGTATCTTAAAGGGTACCTATGGCTACACCTTC

v_gene: TRBV20-1
d_gene: .
j_gene: TRBJ2-2
abundance: few
CDR3aa: CSVVGNGELFF
CDR3nt: TGCAGTGTAGTGGGCAACGGGGAGCTGTTTTTT

v_gene: TRBV10-1
d_gene: .
j_gene: TRBJ1-1
abundance: .
CDR3aa: CASSDSPGRTEAFF
CDR3nt: TGCGCCAGCAGTGACAGCCCGGGAAGGACTGAAGCTTTCTTT

v_gene: TRBV24-1
d_gene: .
j_gene: TRBJ1-2
abundance: .
CDR3aa: CATSAADSNYGYTF
CDR3nt: TGTGCCACCAGTGCCGCGGACAGCAACTATGGCTACACCTTC

v_gene: TRBV6-2/TRBV6-3
d_gene: .
j_gene: TRBJ1-5
abundance: .
CDR3aa: CASSYSGGSQPQHF
CDR3nt: TGTGCCAGCAGTTACTCGGGGGGAAGTCAGCCCCAGCATTTT

v_gene: TRBV20-1
d_gene: .
j_gene: TRBJ1-6
abundance: few
CDR3aa: CSARMTGSSYNSPLHF
CDR3nt: TGCAGTGCTAGAATGACGGGGAGCTCCTATAATTCACCCCTCCACTTT

v_gene: TRBV30
d_gene: .
j_gene: TRBJ1-1
abundance: once
CDR3aa: CAWTKQGWDTEAFF
CDR3nt: TGTGCCTGGACCAAACAGGGATGGGACACTGAAGCTTTCTTT

v_gene: TRBV30
d_gene: .
j_gene: TRBJ1-5
abundance: few
CDR3aa: CAWALGVGPQHF
CDR3nt: TGTGCCTGGGCTCTGGGAGTAGGGCCCCAGCATTTT

v_gene: TRBV11-2
d_gene: .
j_gene: TRBJ1-3
abundance: .
CDR3aa: CASSLGGGNTIYF
CDR3nt: TGTGCCAGCAGCTTAGGAGGGGGAAACACCATATATTTT

v_gene: TRBV7-6
d_gene: TRBD1
j_gene: TRBJ2-1
abundance: .
CDR3aa: CASSSQTGSYNEQFF
CDR3nt: TGTGCCAGCAGCTCCCAGACAGGGTCCTACAATGAGCAGTTCTTC

v_gene: TRBV29-1
d_gene: TRBD1
j_gene: TRBJ2-1
abundance: .
CDR3aa: CSVGAPGTGRENEQFF
CDR3nt: TGCAGCGTTGGAGCCCCTGGGACAGGGAGGGAGAATGAGCAGTTCTTC

v_gene: TRBV6-5
d_gene: TRBD1
j_gene: TRBJ2-2
abundance: few
CDR3aa: CASSYLGTANTGELFF
CDR3nt: TGTGCCAGCAGTTACCTCGGGACAGCCAACACCGGGGAGCTGTTTTTT

v_gene: TRBV2
d_gene: .
j_gene: TRBJ1-1
abundance: medium-sized
CDR3aa: CASSEGDTGNTEAFF
CDR3nt: TGTGCCAGCAGTGAAGGGGACACGGGGAACACTGAAGCTTTCTTT

v_gene: TRBV29-1
d_gene: .
j_gene: TRBJ1-1
abundance: .
CDR3aa: CSVMRGNTEAFF
CDR3nt: TGCAGCGTCATGAGGGGAAACACTGAAGCTTTCTTT

v_gene: TRBV7-2
d_gene: .
j_gene: TRBJ1-5
abundance: .
CDR3aa: CASSLANNQPQHF
CDR3nt: TGTGCCAGCAGCTTAGCTAACAATCAGCCCCAGCATTTT

v_gene: TRBV20-1
d_gene: TRBD2
j_gene: TRBJ2-3
abundance: once
CDR3aa: CSARRYRIGGGATDTQYF
CDR3nt: TGCAGTGCTAGACGCTATAGAATTGGCGGGGGGGCGACAGATACGCAGTATTTT

v_gene: TRBV19
d_gene: .
j_gene: TRBJ2-4
abundance: few
CDR3aa: CASSIDNFADNIQYF
CDR3nt: TGTGCCAGTAGTATTGACAATTTTGCGGACAACATTCAGTACTTC

v_gene: TRBV5-4
d_gene: TRBD2
j_gene: TRBJ2-2
abundance: .
CDR3aa: CASSLGTSVTGELFF
CDR3nt: TGTGCCAGCAGCTTGGGGACTAGCGTCACCGGGGAGCTGTTTTTT

v_gene: TRBV19
d_gene: .
j_gene: TRBJ1-4
abundance: once
CDR3aa: CASSMKYGGEKLFF
CDR3nt: TGTGCCAGTAGTATGAAATACGGAGGGGAAAAACTGTTTTTT

v_gene: TRBV10-3
d_gene: TRBD2
j_gene: TRBJ2-3
abundance: few
CDR3aa: CAIRQRGDTDTQYF
CDR3nt: TGTGCCATCAGGCAGCGGGGGGACACAGATACGCAGTATTTT

v_gene: TRBV27
d_gene: .
j_gene: TRBJ2-7
abundance: .
CDR3aa: CASTSGDGGSEQYF
CDR3nt: TGTGCCAGCACCTCTGGGGACGGAGGGAGCGAGCAGTACTTC

v_gene: TRBV2
d_gene: TRBD1
j_gene: TRBJ1-1
abundance: .
CDR3aa: CASRTSGGGTEAFF
CDR3nt: TGTGCCAGCAGGACATCAGGGGGCGGCACTGAAGCTTTCTTT

v_gene: TRBV2
d_gene: TRBD1
j_gene: TRBJ1-5
abundance: .
CDR3aa: CASSEGAGQENQPQHF
CDR3nt: TGTGCCAGCAGTGAAGGAGCGGGACAGGAAAATCAGCCCCAGCATTTT

v_gene: TRBV11-3
d_gene: .
j_gene: TRBJ1-1
abundance: once
CDR3aa: CASSRRTDDISNTEAFF
CDR3nt: TGTGCCAGCAGCAGGAGGACAGACGACATATCCAACACTGAAGCTTTCTTT

v_gene: TRBV20-1
d_gene: .
j_gene: TRBJ2-2
abundance: few
CDR3aa: CSARKVLTGELFF
CDR3nt: TGCAGTGCTAGGAAGGTTCTCACCGGGGAGCTGTTTTTT

v_gene: TRBV10-2
d_gene: TRBD2
j_gene: TRBJ2-7
abundance: few
CDR3aa: CASSDSGAYEQYF
CDR3nt: TGCGCCAGCAGTGACAGCGGGGCCTACGAGCAGTACTTC

v_gene: TRBV7-2
d_gene: .
j_gene: TRBJ1-5
abundance: .
CDR3aa: CASSFDRWEGKRGNQPQHF
CDR3nt: TGTGCCAGCAGCTTCGATCGGTGGGAGGGGAAGAGGGGCAATCAGCCCCAGCATTTT

v_gene: TRBV12-5
d_gene: .
j_gene: TRBJ2-2
abundance: .
CDR3aa: CASGTTGANTGELFF
CDR3nt: TGTGCTAGTGGGACGACTGGCGCGAACACCGGGGAGCTGTTTTTT

v_gene: TRBV11-3
d_gene: .
j_gene: TRBJ1-1
abundance: .
CDR3aa: CASSFQTGLMNTEAFF
CDR3nt: TGTGCCAGCAGCTTCCAGACGGGCCTAATGAACACTGAAGCTTTCTTT

v_gene: TRBV19
d_gene: TRBD1
j_gene: TRBJ1-4
abundance: once
CDR3aa: CASRSGTVLREKLFF
CDR3nt: TGTGCCAGTAGATCAGGGACAGTACTCCGTGAAAAACTGTTTTTT

v_gene: TRBV19
d_gene: .
j_gene: TRBJ1-5
abundance: .
CDR3aa: CASSIDWEQPQHF
CDR3nt: TGTGCCAGTAGTATAGATTGGGAACAGCCCCAGCATTTT

v_gene: TRBV25-1
d_gene: TRBD1
j_gene: TRBJ1-4
abundance: few
CDR3aa: CASSDHGTGVNEKLFF
CDR3nt: TGTGCCAGCAGTGACCACGGGACAGGGGTAAACGAAAAACTGTTTTTT

v_gene: TRBV20-1
d_gene: TRBD1
j_gene: TRBJ1-2
abundance: .
CDR3aa: CSARDLDRSDYGYTF
CDR3nt: TGCAGTGCTAGAGACTTGGACAGGAGTGACTATGGCTACACCTTC

v_gene: TRBV2
d_gene: TRBD1
j_gene: TRBJ1-3
abundance: medium-sized
CDR3aa: CASRTGSGSGNTIYF
CDR3nt: TGTGCCAGCAGGACAGGGTCAGGGTCTGGAAACACCATATATTTT

v_gene: TRBV14
d_gene: .
j_gene: TRBJ1-1
abundance: few
CDR3aa: CASSLRQGLGTEAFF
CDR3nt: TGTGCCAGCAGCCTACGTCAGGGTCTGGGTACTGAAGCTTTCTTT

v_gene: TRBV25-1
d_gene: TRBD1
j_gene: TRBJ1-4
abundance: .
CDR3aa: CASRTGALGKLFF
CDR3nt: TGTGCCAGCAGGACAGGGGCTTTAGGAAAACTGTTTTTT

v_gene: TRBV6-1
d_gene: .
j_gene: TRBJ1-1
abundance: .
CDR3aa: CASGRGEGNTEAFF
CDR3nt: TGTGCCAGCGGAAGGGGGGAAGGCAACACTGAAGCTTTCTTT

v_gene: TRBV2
d_gene: .
j_gene: TRBJ1-5
abundance: .
CDR3aa: CASNGDSGQPQHF
CDR3nt: TGTGCCAGCAACGGGGACTCGGGTCAGCCCCAGCATTTT